This T cell receptor beta chain was sequenced during a study of blood T cell repertoires in COVID-19. Study overall: From T cells, B-cell-depleted T cells, or PBMCs came the material, which was cDNA or gDNA.

There are 12 residues in the CDR3. Trimming pared 7 bases from V and 7 bases from J, leaving 12 bases between. The germline gives CDR1 SGHTS, CDR2 YDEGEE. Patients of the Seattle cohort, enrolled during active infection, were followed longitudinally. Original analysis: Cell counts per sample came from amplifying reference gene primers. Only in-frame clones appear in the TCRdb table, and some are missing; sequencing was by immunoSEQ multiplex PCR. V and J calls and clone size come straight from that table; D and trimming were deduced from the DNA. The sample gives some 290,000 clones, 85% to 90% of which show up once; less than 3% is in the top ten.

The chain is built from TRBV5-8 and TRBJ1-3; D is unresolved. What was sequenced was peripheral blood. This clonotype originated in a woman aged 30 to 39 with COVID-19, enrolled during active disease. CDR3 residues: CASGRLRNTIYF. CDR3 DNA: TGTGCCAGCGGGAGGTTAAGGAACACCATATATTTT.